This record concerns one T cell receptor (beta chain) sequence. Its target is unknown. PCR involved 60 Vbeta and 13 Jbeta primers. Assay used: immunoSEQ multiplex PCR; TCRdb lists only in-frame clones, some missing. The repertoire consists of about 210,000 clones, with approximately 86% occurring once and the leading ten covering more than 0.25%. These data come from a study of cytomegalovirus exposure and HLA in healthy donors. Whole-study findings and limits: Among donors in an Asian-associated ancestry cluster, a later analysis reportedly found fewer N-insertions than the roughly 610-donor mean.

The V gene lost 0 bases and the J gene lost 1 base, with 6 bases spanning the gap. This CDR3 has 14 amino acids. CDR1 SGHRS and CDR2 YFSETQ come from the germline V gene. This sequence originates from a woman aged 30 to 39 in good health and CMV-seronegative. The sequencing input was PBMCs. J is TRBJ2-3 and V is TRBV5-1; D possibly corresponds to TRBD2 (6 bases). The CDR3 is CASSLASGTDTQYF. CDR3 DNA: TGCGCCAGCAGCTTGGCTAGCGGCACAGATACGCAGTATTTT. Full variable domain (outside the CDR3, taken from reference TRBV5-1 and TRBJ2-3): KAGVTQTPRYLIKTRGQQVTLSCSPISGHRSVSWYQQTPGQGLQFLFEYFSETQRNKGNFPGRFSGRQFSNSRSEMNVSTLELGDSALYLCASSLASGTDTQYFGPGTRLTVL.